Presented here are 6 T cell receptor beta chains from one specimen sequenced in a study of technical replicates of blood from a few donors. Profiling relied on immunoSEQ multiplex PCR, and the TCRdb table lists in-frame clones only, not all of them. Of about 75,000 clones listed, around 97% are singletons. Sample: T cells isolated from PBMCs. The receptors come from a human donor in good health.

The chain links TRBV5-1 to TRBJ1-2; the D gene is possibly TRBD1 (6 bases). This CDR3 has 14 residues. Germline V gives CDR1 SGHRS, CDR2 YFSETQ. Trimming shortened V by 3 bases and J by 8 bases, and 17 bases separated the two germline ends. The CDR3 DNA follows: TGCGCCAGCAGCTACTTACAGGGCTATGGGGGCTACACCTTC. The encoded protein is CASSYLQGYGGYTF.

In its sample, this clone was seen a few times. This chain connects TRBV9 to TRBJ1-1; possible D gene TRBD1, 6 bases. Trimming took 0 bases from V and 6 from J, leaving 12 bases between them. The V gene's germline CDR1 is SGDLS and CDR2 YYNGEE. This CDR3 region has 14 residues. CDR3 nucleotide sequence: TGTGCCAGCAGCGTAGCAGGGGAAAAAGCTGAAGCTTTCTTT. Protein: CASSVAGEKAEAFF.

The chain carries TRBV27 and TRBJ2-7; 9 bases are a match to TRBD2. The CDR3 is 15 amino acids. Trimming at V came to 1 base and at J to 7 bases, leaving 8 bases not matched to a gene. The germline gives CDR1 MNHEY, CDR2 SMNVEV (reference sequence). The CDR3 sequence is CASSLFSGTSSEQYF. The CDR3 DNA sequence: TGTGCCAGCAGTTTATTTTCCGGGACTAGCTCAGAGCAGTACTTC.

V gene TRBV28 combines with J gene TRBJ1-5, with 8 bases identical to TRBD1. The J segment lost 6 bases and the V segment lost 5 bases, leaving 12 bases of the junction unmatched. The CDR3 length is 16 residues. Germline CDR1 and CDR2: MDHEN and SYDVKM. The CDR3 DNA sequence: TGTGCCAGCAGTCCGATACCATACAGGGGGGGTCAGCCCCAGCATTTT. Its translation is CASSPIPYRGGQPQHF.

The chain couples TRBV5-1 to TRBJ1-1; perhaps TRBD1 as D (5 bases). The CDR3 is made up of 16 amino acids. V gave up 2 bases and J gave up 3 bases, with 17 bases separating them. Germline V gene sequence: CDR1 SGHRS, CDR2 YFSETQ. CDR3 region: CASSFRPQGGDTEAFF. The CDR3 DNA sequence: TGCGCCAGCAGCTTCCGCCCCCAGGGAGGTGACACTGAAGCTTTCTTT.

This CDR3 reads CASSEQGNYNEQFF. The CDR3 DNA sequence: TGTGCCAGCAGTGAACAGGGAAACTACAATGAGCAGTTCTTC. This chain links TRBV2 with TRBJ2-1, with D tentatively TRBD1 (5 bases). This CDR3 region has 14 residues. V was trimmed by 2 bases and J by 3 bases, leaving 8 bases between them. The germline V gene has CDR1 SNHLY and CDR2 FYNNEI.